This entry lists 28 T cell receptor beta chains sequenced from one sample in a study of blood T cell repertoires in COVID-19. Assay used: immunoSEQ multiplex PCR; TCRdb lists only in-frame clones, some missing. The sample lists fewer than 150,000 clones, about nine tenths occurring once. The sequenced sample was peripheral blood. The receptors derive from a man aged 65 to 79 who had recovered from COVID-19.

The chain links TRBV7-6 to TRBJ1-3; D is possibly TRBD1 (5 bases). Trimming took 0 bases from V and 3 from J, leaving 6 bases between them. CDR1 SGHVS and CDR2 FNYEAQ come from the germline V gene. This CDR3 spans 14 amino acids. The CDR3 DNA is TGTGCCAGCAGCTTAGCAGGGGTTGGAAACACCATATATTTT. This sequence encodes CASSLAGVGNTIYF.

This chain joins TRBV7-9 and TRBJ2-1, with 15 bases fitting TRBD2. Germline trimming cut 5 bases from V and 8 bases from J; bases unmatched to any gene: 7. Germline lookup yields CDR1 SEHNR and CDR2 FQNEAQ (reference sequence). This CDR3 spans 16 amino acids. The CDR3 region has the DNA TGTGCCAGCAGCAAGGGACTAGCGGGAGGTGTCCATGAGCAGTTCTTC. As protein: CASSKGLAGGVHEQFF. The entire variable domain, with the rest obtained from reference TRBV7-9 and TRBJ2-1, is as follows: DTGVSQNPRHKITKRGQNVTFRCDPISEHNRLYWYRQTLGQGPEFLTYFQNEAQLEKSRLLSDRFSAERPKGSFSTLEIQRTEQGDSAMYLCASSKGLAGGVHEQFFGPGTRLTVL.

V and J are TRBV19 and TRBJ1-2, with 7 bases that match TRBD1. The length of the CDR3 is 14 residues. V lost 4 bases, J lost 4 bases, and 6 bases stayed unmatched. Germline loops: CDR1 LNHDA, CDR2 SQIVND (reference sequence). The CDR3 DNA sequence: TGTGCCAGTAGTACAGACAGGGTTGGCTATGGCTACACCTTC. Translating it yields CASSTDRVGYGYTF.

The V and J genes are TRBV12-3 or TRBV12-4 and TRBJ2-5; D remains unclear. The CDR3 is made up of 13 amino acids. V was cut by 6 bases and J by 2 bases, with 10 bases left in between. The CDR3 spells CASSPVRQETQYF. DNA for the CDR3: TGTGCCAGCAGCCCGGTGAGACAAGAGACCCAGTACTTC.

In this sample, this clone turned up once. The CDR3 DNA sequence: TGCGCCAGCAGCCAGCCCACAGGGAAGGACTATGGCTACACCTTC. It codes for CASSQPTGKDYGYTF. This chain uses TRBV4-1 with TRBJ1-2; tentative D call: TRBD1 (6 bases). V lost 3 bases and J lost 3, with 14 bases in between. This CDR3 spans 15 amino acids. Per germline, CDR1 MGHRA and CDR2 YSYEKL.

This rearrangement joins TRBV11-2 to TRBJ1-2; 8 bases line up with TRBD1. The V segment lost 5 bases and the J segment 8 bases; nucleotides outside the gene matches: 16. Germline CDR1 is SGHAT and CDR2 is FQNNGV. CDR3 length equals 16 residues. CDR3 in amino acids: CASSQSLARGPRGYTF. CDR3 DNA sequence: TGTGCCAGCAGCCAAAGTTTGGCCAGGGGGCCGAGGGGCTACACCTTC.

The rearrangement links TRBV6-1 to TRBJ2-2, with 12 bases identical to TRBD2. Germline V gives CDR1 MNHNS, CDR2 SASEGT. J gave up 2 bases and V 4 bases, and 2 bases lay outside the gene matches. The CDR3 totals 16 residues. The CDR3 loop is CASSGTSGANTGELFF. CDR3 nucleotide sequence: TGTGCCAGCAGTGGGACTAGCGGGGCTAACACCGGGGAGCTGTTTTTT.

V gene TRBV19 combines with J gene TRBJ2-7, with a tentative D call TRBD1 (6 bases). The germline V gene encodes CDR1 LNHDA and CDR2 SQIVND (reference sequence). The V and J ends lost 5 bases and 3 bases respectively, with 14 bases between them. The CDR3 covers 14 residues. CDR3 protein: CASSVTGQIYEQYF. The CDR3 region has the DNA TGTGCCAGTAGTGTAACAGGGCAGATCTACGAGCAGTACTTC.

The genes are TRBV5-1 and TRBJ2-2, with 9 nucleotides matching TRBD1. Germline CDR1 SGHRS, CDR2 YFSETQ. Unmatched junction bases numbered 5, after V lost 3 bases and J lost 2 bases. The CDR3 runs to 16 residues. The CDR3 nucleotides read TGCGCCAGCAGCTGGAGGGGACAGGGAAACACCGGGGAGCTGTTTTTT. This translates into CASSWRGQGNTGELFF.

As for this clone: Other DNA sequences within the sample encode an identical CDR3. V and J are TRBV5-1 and TRBJ2-6; D gene unclear. The CDR3 sequence is 15 residues long. Germline V gives CDR1 SGHRS, CDR2 YFSETQ. The V gene lost 2 bases and the J gene lost 0 bases, with 6 bases spanning the gap. The CDR3 nucleotides read TGCGCCAGCAGCTTTCTAAGCTCTGGGGCCAACGTCCTGACTTTC. This sequence encodes CASSFLSSGANVLTF.

The sample holds one count of this clone. The chain employs TRBV11-2 and TRBJ1-4; 7 bases agree with TRBD1. The CDR3 has 14 residues. With 1 base clipped from V and 8 bases from J, the junction kept 4 bases outside the gene matches. Germline CDR1 reads SGHAT; CDR2 reads FQNNGV. CDR3 loop: CASSLGQGWEKLFF. CDR3 in DNA: TGTGCCAGCAGCTTAGGACAGGGTTGGGAAAAACTGTTTTTT. The full variable domain, with the rest looked up from reference TRBV11-2 and TRBJ1-4, is EAGVAQSPRYKIIEKRQSVAFWCNPISGHATLYWYQQILGQGPKLLIQFQNNGVVDDSQLPKDRFSAERLKGVDSTLKIQPAKLEDSAVYLCASSLGQGWEKLFFGSGTQLSVL.

The sample holds many counts of this clone. The chain combines TRBV18 with TRBJ1-5; no clear D. Germline assignment: CDR1 KGHSH and CDR2 LQKENI. Trimming took off 3 bases at V and 5 bases at J, with 23 bases between the two ends. The CDR3 runs 18 residues. The CDR3 is CASSPWPRPGGRDQPQHF. For the CDR3, the DNA is TGTGCCAGCTCACCCTGGCCAAGACCCGGAGGTCGAGATCAGCCCCAGCATTTT. Based on the CDR3 plus reference TRBV18 and TRBJ1-5, the full variable domain is NAGVMQNPRHLVRRRGQEARLRCSPMKGHSHVYWYRQLPEEGLKFMVYLQKENIIDESGMPKERFSAEFPKEGPSILRIQQVVRGDSAAYFCASSPWPRPGGRDQPQHFGDGTRLSIL.

The V gene is TRBV7-9, the J gene TRBJ2-2; D might be TRBD2 (6 bases). The germline V gene encodes CDR1 SEHNR and CDR2 FQNEAQ (reference sequence). Trimming shortened V by 2 bases and J by 3 bases, and 13 bases separated the two germline ends. This CDR3 has 16 amino acids. CDR3 sequence reads: CASSLKGRTHTGELFF. CDR3 bases: TGTGCCAGCAGCTTAAAGGGGAGGACCCACACCGGGGAGCTGTTTTTT.

Here the CDR3 reads CASSLTRSNYGYTF. The CDR3 DNA sequence: TGTGCCAGCAGCTTAACCAGGTCTAACTATGGCTACACCTTC. This chain connects TRBV7-3 to TRBJ1-2; D call uncertain. The germline V and J ends were trimmed by 0 bases and 0 bases, with 5 bases remaining between them. CDR3 length: 14 amino acids. Germline assignment: CDR1 SGHTA and CDR2 FQGTGA.

V gene TRBV6-5 combines with J gene TRBJ2-3; tentatively, D is TRBD1 (5 bases). The CDR3 contains 16 residues. The germline CDR1 and CDR2 sequences are MNHEY and SVGAGI. V lost 4 bases and J lost 0, with 14 bases in between. The CDR3: CASSWQGQPSTDTQYF. The CDR3 nucleotides are TGTGCCAGCAGTTGGCAGGGCCAACCTAGCACAGATACGCAGTATTTT.

The chain links TRBV10-3 to TRBJ1-5; D gene ambiguous. The CDR3 runs 15 residues. Looked up from germline, CDR1 is ENHRY and CDR2 is SYGVKD. V lost 6 bases and J 1 base, leaving 13 bases between the germline ends. CDR3 sequence (DNA): TGTGCCATCAGCGAGGGCCCCTTGAGCAATCAGCCCCAGCATTTT. It codes for CAISEGPLSNQPQHF.

The rearrangement uses TRBV28 and TRBJ1-6, with 8 bases fitting TRBD1. V shed 5 bases and J 11 bases; nucleotides not matched to a gene: 8. Per the germline V gene, CDR1 is MDHEN and CDR2 is SYDVKM. The CDR3 covers 14 residues. CDR3 loop: CASSPGQGAPPLHF. CDR3 bases: TGTGCCAGCAGTCCCGGACAGGGCGCGCCACCCCTCCACTTT.

This clone is a singleton in its sample. The V call is TRBV28, the J call TRBJ1-2; 7 bases match TRBD1. Germline CDR1 reads MDHEN; CDR2 reads SYDVKM. This CDR3 is built from 13 residues. The J segment lost 4 bases and the V segment lost 3 bases, leaving 2 bases of the junction unmatched. The CDR3 DNA reads TGTGCCAGCAGTTTGGGGACAGCCTATGGCTACACCTTC. Its translation: CASSLGTAYGYTF.

The chain couples TRBV2 to TRBJ2-2; no reliable D call. The germline V and J ends were trimmed by 6 bases and 2 bases, with 10 bases remaining between them. In germline, CDR1 is SNHLY, CDR2 FYNNEI. CDR3 length: 14 residues. For the CDR3, the DNA is TGTGCCAGCAGATTTGGCGGAAACACCGGGGAGCTGTTTTTT. It yields the protein CASRFGGNTGELFF.

The rearrangement links TRBV28 to TRBJ1-1, with a weak D call TRBD1 (5 bases). The V gene lost 6 bases and the J gene lost 1 base, with 15 bases spanning the gap. Germline lookup yields CDR1 MDHEN and CDR2 SYDVKM. The CDR3 extends over 15 amino acids. As DNA, the CDR3 is TGTGCCAGCAGCGGAACTTTTAGGGGGAACACTGAAGCTTTCTTT. Encoded protein: CASSGTFRGNTEAFF.

This chain uses TRBV18 with TRBJ2-7; 7 bases line up with TRBD1. CDR1 and CDR2 from the germline V gene are KGHSH and LQKENI. The CDR3 is 13 amino acids. Trimming took 6 bases from V and 8 from J; bases not matched to a gene: 10. CDR3 sequence reads: CASSSDRNFKQYF. The CDR3 DNA follows: TGTGCCAGCTCCTCGGACAGGAATTTCAAGCAGTACTTC. The whole variable domain, remainder taken from reference TRBV18 and TRBJ2-7, is NAGVMQNPRHLVRRRGQEARLRCSPMKGHSHVYWYRQLPEEGLKFMVYLQKENIIDESGMPKERFSAEFPKEGPSILRIQQVVRGDSAAYFCASSSDRNFKQYFGPGTRLTVT.

This clone appeared a few times. The chain employs TRBV7-8 and TRBJ1-5; 8 positions agree with TRBD1. From germline, CDR1 is SGHVS and CDR2 FQNEAQ. With V trimmed by 5 bases and J by 1 base, 4 bases remained unmatched. The CDR3 is 15 amino acids. CDR3 nucleotide sequence: TGTGCCAGCAGCCCGCGGGACAGGAGCAATCAGCCCCAGCATTTT. This encodes CASSPRDRSNQPQHF.

The chain employs TRBV30 and TRBJ2-7, with a weak D call TRBD2 (6 bases). This CDR3 contains 14 residues. CDR1 GTSNPN and CDR2 SVGIG come from the germline V gene (reference sequence). Between the trimmed V and J ends, which lost 0 bases and 5 bases, there was a span of 14 bases. The CDR3 nucleotides read TGTGCCTGGAGTGTATACCGGGAGACTCACGAGCAGTACTTC. This gives the protein CAWSVYRETHEQYF.

CDR3 DNA sequence: TGCGCCAGCAGCCAAGATTCACAGGGTAACTATGGCTACACCTTC. Its translation: CASSQDSQGNYGYTF. The chain is built from TRBV4-1 and TRBJ1-2, with D possibly matching TRBD1 (6 bases). Germline V gene data show CDR1 as MGHRA and CDR2 as YSYEKL. The V and J ends lost 0 bases and 1 base respectively, with 9 bases between them. The CDR3 has 15 amino acids.

This clone was counted many times. This chain uses TRBV4-1 with TRBJ1-3; D not certain. CDR3 length: 15 amino acids. The ends were cut back, 0 bases at V and 0 bases at J, with 6 bases in the middle. The germline V gene encodes CDR1 MGHRA and CDR2 YSYEKL. CDR3 nucleotides: TGCGCCAGCAGCCAAGATGTGTACTCTGGAAACACCATATATTTT. Protein sequence: CASSQDVYSGNTIYF.

This sequence joins TRBV9 and TRBJ2-5; 9 nucleotides agree with TRBD2. The germline V gene encodes CDR1 SGDLS and CDR2 YYNGEE. The CDR3 has 14 residues. After removal of 2 bases from V and 1 base from J, the junction contained 0 bases not matched to a gene. The CDR3 bases are TGTGCCAGCAGCGTTAGCGGGAGCCAAGAGACCCAGTACTTC. It specifies CASSVSGSQETQYF.

The V call is TRBV12-3 or TRBV12-4, the J call TRBJ1-2; 7 bases are a match to TRBD1. The ends lost 5 bases at V and 6 bases at J; junction bases unmatched: 6. The CDR3 covers 13 residues. In DNA form, the CDR3 reads TGTGCCAGCAGTCTACGAGGGGGCCATGGCTACACCTTC. Residues: CASSLRGGHGYTF.

This clone was observed once. The chain links TRBV3-1 (or the pseudogene TRBV3-2) to TRBJ2-2; maybe TRBD2 (5 bases). Germline V gene data show CDR1 as LGHDT and CDR2 as YNNKEL (reference sequence). CDR3 length: 14 residues. V was clipped by 2 bases and J by 5 bases, with 9 bases between them. CDR3 DNA sequence: TGTGCCAGCAGCCAACCTACTAGAACCGGGGAGCTGTTTTTT. Its translation is CASSQPTRTGELFF.